This TCR beta chain was recorded in a study of T-cell memory formation after mild COVID-19. TCRdb re-called the 5' RACE reads through MiXCR, storing one row per CDR3 protein. The sample comprises some 300,000 distinct CDR3 sequences, 20% to 25% of which are singletons, and around 23% rests with the top ten. This clonotype was obtained from a man aged 18 to 29 who had mild COVID-19 (a few samples of this study predate the infection). Cell type and time point are not known. Sample: PBMCs or a T cell subset sorted from them (not recorded which).

DNA of the CDR3: TGTGCCAGCAGCAGACAGGGTGTGGAGACCCAGTACTTC. It yields the protein CASSRQGVETQYF. This chain joins TRBV7-9 and TRBJ2-5; 7 bases are shared with TRBD1. Germline V gene lookup returns CDR1 SEHNR and CDR2 FQNEAQ (reference sequence). This CDR3 is 13 amino acids long. J lost 5 bases, V lost 5 bases, and 5 bases had no gene match.